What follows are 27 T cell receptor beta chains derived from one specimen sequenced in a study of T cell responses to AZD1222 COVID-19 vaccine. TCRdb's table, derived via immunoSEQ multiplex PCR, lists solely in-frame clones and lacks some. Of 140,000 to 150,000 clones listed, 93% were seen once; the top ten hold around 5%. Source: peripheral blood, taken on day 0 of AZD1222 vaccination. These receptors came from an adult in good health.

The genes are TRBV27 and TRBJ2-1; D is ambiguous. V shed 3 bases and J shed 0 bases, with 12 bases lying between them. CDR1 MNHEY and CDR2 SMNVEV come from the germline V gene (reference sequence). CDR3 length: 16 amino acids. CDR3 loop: CASSFRTGRSYNEQFF. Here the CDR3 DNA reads TGTGCCAGCAGTTTTCGGACCGGGCGCTCCTACAATGAGCAGTTCTTC.

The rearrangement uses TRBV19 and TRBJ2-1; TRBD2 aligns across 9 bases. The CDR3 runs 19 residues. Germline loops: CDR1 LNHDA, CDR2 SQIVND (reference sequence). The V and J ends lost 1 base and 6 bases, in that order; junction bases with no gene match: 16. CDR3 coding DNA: TGTGCCAGTAGTATAGGGTTTTTGGGGATAGCGGGAGCTAGCAATGAGCAGTTCTTC. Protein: CASSIGFLGIAGASNEQFF.

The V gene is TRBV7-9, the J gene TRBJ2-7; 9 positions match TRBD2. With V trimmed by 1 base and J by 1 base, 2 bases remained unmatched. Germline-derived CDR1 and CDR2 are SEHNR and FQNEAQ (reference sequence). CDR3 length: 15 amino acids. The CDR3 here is CASSLVTSGSYEQYF. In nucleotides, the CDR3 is TGTGCCAGCAGCTTAGTAACTAGCGGGTCCTACGAGCAGTACTTC.

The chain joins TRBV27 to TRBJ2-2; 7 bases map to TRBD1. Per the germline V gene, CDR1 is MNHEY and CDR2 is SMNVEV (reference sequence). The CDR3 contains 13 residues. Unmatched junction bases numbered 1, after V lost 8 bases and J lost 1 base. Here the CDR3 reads CASGDRNTGELFF. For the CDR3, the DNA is TGTGCCAGCGGGGACAGGAACACCGGGGAGCTGTTTTTT.

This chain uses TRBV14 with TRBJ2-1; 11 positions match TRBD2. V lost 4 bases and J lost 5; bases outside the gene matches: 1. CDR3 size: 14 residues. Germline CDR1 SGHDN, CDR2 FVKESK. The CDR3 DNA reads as TGTGCCAGCAGCCTAGCGGGAGGGAACAATGAGCAGTTCTTC. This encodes CASSLAGGNNEQFF.

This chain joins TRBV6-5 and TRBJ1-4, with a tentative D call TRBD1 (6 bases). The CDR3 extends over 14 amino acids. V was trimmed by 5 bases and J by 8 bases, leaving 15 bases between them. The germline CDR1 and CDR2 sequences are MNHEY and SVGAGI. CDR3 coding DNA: TGTGCCAGCAGTCCACCGGGACAACCCGAAAAACTGTTTTTT. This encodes CASSPPGQPEKLFF.

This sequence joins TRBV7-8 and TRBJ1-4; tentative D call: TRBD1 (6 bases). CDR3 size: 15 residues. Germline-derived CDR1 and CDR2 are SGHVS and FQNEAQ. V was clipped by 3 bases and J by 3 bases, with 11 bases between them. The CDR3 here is CASSFPGTSNEKLFF. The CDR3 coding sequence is TGTGCCAGCAGCTTCCCTGGGACATCTAATGAAAAACTGTTTTTT.

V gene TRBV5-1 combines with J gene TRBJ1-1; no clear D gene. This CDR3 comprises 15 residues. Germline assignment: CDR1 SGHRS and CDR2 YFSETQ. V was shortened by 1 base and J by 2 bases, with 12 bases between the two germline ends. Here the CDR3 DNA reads TGCGCCAGCAGCTTGTCCCCAAGAGGTAACACTGAAGCTTTCTTT. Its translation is CASSLSPRGNTEAFF.

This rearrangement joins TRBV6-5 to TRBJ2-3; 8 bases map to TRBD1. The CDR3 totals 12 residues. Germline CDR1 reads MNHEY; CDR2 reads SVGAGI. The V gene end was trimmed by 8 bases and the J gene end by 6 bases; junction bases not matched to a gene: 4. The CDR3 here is CASRTGWDTQYF. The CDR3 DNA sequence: TGTGCCAGCCGGACAGGGTGGGATACGCAGTATTTT.

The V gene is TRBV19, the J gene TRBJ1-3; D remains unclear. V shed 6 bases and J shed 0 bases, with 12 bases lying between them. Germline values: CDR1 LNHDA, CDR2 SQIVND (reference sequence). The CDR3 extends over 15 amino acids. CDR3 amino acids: CASSQRAHSGNTIYF. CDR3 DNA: TGTGCCAGTAGCCAAAGGGCCCACTCTGGAAACACCATATATTTT.

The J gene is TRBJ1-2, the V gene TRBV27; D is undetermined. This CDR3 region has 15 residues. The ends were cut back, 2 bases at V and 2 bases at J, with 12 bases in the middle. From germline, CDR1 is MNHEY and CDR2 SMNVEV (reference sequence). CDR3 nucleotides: TGTGCCAGCAGTTTAAGAGGGATGAGAAACTATGGCTACACCTTC. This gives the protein CASSLRGMRNYGYTF.

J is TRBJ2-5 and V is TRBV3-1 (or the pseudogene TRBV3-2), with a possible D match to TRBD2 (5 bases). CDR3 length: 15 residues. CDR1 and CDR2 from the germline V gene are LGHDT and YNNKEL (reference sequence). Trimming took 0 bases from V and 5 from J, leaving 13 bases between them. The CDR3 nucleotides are TGTGCCAGCAGCCAAGATCGGGCTAGCTCGGAGACCCAGTACTTC. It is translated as CASSQDRASSETQYF.

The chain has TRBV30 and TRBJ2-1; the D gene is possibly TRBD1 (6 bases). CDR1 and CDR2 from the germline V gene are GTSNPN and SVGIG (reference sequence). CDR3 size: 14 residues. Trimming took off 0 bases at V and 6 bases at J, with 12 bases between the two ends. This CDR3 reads CAWSVLTGSNEQFF. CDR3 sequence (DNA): TGTGCCTGGAGTGTTTTGACAGGCTCCAATGAGCAGTTCTTC.

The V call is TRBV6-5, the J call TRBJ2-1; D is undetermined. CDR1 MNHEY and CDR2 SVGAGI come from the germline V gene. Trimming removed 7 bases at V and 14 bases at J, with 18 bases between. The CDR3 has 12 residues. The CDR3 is CASTARPPAEFF. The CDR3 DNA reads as TGTGCCAGCACCGCCAGGCCCCCTGCGGAGTTCTTC.

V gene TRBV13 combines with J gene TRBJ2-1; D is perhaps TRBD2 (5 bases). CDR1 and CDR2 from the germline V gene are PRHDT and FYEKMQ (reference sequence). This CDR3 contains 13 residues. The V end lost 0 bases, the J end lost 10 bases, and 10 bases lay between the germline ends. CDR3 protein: CASSLGLQREQFF. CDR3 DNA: TGTGCCAGCAGCTTAGGCCTGCAGCGGGAGCAGTTCTTC. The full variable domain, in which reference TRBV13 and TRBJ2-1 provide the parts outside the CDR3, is AAGVIQSPRHLIKEKRETATLKCYPIPRHDTVYWYQQGPGQDPQFLISFYEKMQSDKGSIPDRFSAQQFSDYHSELNMSSLELGDSALYFCASSLGLQREQFFGPGTRLTVL.

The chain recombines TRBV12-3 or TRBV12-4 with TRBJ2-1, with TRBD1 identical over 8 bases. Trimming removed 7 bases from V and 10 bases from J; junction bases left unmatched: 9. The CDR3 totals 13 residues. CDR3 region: CASTDRAQREQFF. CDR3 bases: TGTGCCAGCACGGACAGGGCCCAACGGGAGCAGTTCTTC.

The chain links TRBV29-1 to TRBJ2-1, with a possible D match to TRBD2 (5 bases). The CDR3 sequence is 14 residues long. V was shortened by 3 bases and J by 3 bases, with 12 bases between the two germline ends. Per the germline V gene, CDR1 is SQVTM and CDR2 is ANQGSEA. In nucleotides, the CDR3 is TGCAGCGTTGAGGAGGACGGGGACTACAATGAGCAGTTCTTC. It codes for CSVEEDGDYNEQFF.

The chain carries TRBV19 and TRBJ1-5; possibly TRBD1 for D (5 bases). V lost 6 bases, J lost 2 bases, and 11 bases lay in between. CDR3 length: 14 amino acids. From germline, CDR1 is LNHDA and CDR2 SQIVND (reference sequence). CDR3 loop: CASRIGGGNQPQHF. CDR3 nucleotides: TGTGCCAGTAGAATCGGAGGGGGCAATCAGCCCCAGCATTTT.

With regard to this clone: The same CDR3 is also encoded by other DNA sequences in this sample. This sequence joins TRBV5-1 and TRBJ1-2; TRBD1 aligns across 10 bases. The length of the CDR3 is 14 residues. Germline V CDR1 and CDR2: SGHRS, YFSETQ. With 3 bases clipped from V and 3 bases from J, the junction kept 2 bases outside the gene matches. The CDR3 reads CASSSGTGDYGYTF. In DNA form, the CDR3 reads TGCGCCAGCAGCTCCGGGACAGGGGACTATGGCTACACCTTC.

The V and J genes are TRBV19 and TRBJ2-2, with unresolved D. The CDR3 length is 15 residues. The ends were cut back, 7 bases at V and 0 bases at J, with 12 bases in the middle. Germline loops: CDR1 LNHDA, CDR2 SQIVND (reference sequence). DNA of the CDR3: TGTGCCAGTACCGCGAGGACCGCGAACACCGGGGAGCTGTTTTTT. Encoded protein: CASTARTANTGELFF. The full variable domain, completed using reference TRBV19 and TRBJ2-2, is DGGITQSPKYLFRKEGQNVTLSCEQNLNHDAMYWYRQDPGQGLRLIYYSQIVNDFQKGDIAEGYSVSREKKESFPLTVTSAQKNPTAFYLCASTARTANTGELFFGEGSRLTVL.

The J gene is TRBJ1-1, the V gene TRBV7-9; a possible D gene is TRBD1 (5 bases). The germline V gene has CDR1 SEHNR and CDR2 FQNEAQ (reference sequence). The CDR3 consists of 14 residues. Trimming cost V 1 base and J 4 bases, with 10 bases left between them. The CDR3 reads CASSLGGQGTEAFF. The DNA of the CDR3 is TGTGCCAGCAGCTTAGGAGGGCAGGGCACTGAAGCTTTCTTT.

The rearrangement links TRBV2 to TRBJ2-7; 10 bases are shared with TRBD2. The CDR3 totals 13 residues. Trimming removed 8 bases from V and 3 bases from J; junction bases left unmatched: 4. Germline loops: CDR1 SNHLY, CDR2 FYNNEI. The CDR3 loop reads CASGLAELYEQYF. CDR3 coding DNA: TGTGCCAGCGGACTAGCGGAGCTCTACGAGCAGTACTTC.

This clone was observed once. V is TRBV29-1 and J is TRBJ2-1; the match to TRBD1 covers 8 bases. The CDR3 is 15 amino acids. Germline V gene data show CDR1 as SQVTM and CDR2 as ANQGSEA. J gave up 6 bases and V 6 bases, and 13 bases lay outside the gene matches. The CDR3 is CSVEPGQGTPNEQFF. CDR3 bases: TGCAGCGTGGAACCTGGACAGGGTACCCCCAATGAGCAGTTCTTC.

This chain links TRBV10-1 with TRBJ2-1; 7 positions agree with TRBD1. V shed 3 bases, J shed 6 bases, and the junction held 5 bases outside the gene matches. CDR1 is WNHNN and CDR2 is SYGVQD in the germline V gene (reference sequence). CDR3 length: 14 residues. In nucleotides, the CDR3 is TGCGCCAGCAGTGATACAGGGGTATCCAATGAGCAGTTCTTC. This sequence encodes CASSDTGVSNEQFF.

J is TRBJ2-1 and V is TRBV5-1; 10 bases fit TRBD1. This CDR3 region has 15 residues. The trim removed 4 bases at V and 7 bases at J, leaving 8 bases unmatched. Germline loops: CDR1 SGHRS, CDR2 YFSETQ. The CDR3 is CASSNRQGAGNEQFF. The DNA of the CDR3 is TGCGCCAGCAGCAATCGACAGGGGGCAGGGAATGAGCAGTTCTTC.

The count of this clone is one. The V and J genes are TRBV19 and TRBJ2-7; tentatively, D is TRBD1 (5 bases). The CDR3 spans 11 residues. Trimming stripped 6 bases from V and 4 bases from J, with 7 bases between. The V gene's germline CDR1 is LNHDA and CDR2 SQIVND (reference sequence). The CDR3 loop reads CASRTAYEQYF. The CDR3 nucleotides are TGTGCCAGTAGGACAGCTTACGAGCAGTACTTC. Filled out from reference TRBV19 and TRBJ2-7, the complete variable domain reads DGGITQSPKYLFRKEGQNVTLSCEQNLNHDAMYWYRQDPGQGLRLIYYSQIVNDFQKGDIAEGYSVSREKKESFPLTVTSAQKNPTAFYLCASRTAYEQYFGPGTRLTVT.

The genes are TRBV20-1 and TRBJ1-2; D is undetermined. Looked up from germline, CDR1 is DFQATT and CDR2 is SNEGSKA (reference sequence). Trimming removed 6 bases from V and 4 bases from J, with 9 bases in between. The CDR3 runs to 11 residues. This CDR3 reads CSAFSSYGYTF. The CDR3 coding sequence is TGCAGTGCCTTCTCATCCTATGGCTACACCTTC.